Listed below are T cell receptor beta chains from one sample, sequenced in a study of T cell responses to AZD1222 COVID-19 vaccine. Clones were sequenced by immunoSEQ multiplex PCR, and TCRdb holds only the in-frame ones, with some missing. This sample carries 130,000 or so clones, 92% of them seen once, and the ten largest clones take around 1.7%. The sequenced sample was peripheral blood, obtained on day 0 of AZD1222 vaccination. All receptors derive from an adult in good health. The CDR3 runs from the conserved cysteine through the conserved F or W. Each record gives: V gene, J gene, CDR3 protein.

v_gene: TRBV3-1/TRBV3-2
j_gene: TRBJ2-2
CDR3aa: CASSQALAGELFF

v_gene: TRBV6-2/TRBV6-3
j_gene: TRBJ1-2
CDR3aa: CASSQTGAPFYGYTF

v_gene: TRBV12-3/TRBV12-4
j_gene: TRBJ1-2
CDR3aa: CASSFRGQMGYTF

v_gene: TRBV4-2
j_gene: TRBJ2-3
CDR3aa: CASSQEFETGGPRDTQYF

v_gene: TRBV6-2/TRBV6-3
j_gene: TRBJ1-2
CDR3aa: CASSQQGRATPNYGYTF

v_gene: TRBV5-1
j_gene: TRBJ1-4
CDR3aa: CASSPQQGGGEKLFF

v_gene: TRBV19
j_gene: TRBJ1-5
CDR3aa: CATSRDTDQPQHF

v_gene: TRBV7-9
j_gene: TRBJ2-7
CDR3aa: CASSPGTGGADEQYF

v_gene: TRBV18
j_gene: TRBJ2-3
CDR3aa: CASSSPNGGNRDTQYF

v_gene: TRBV5-4
j_gene: TRBJ1-2
CDR3aa: CASSSVRGGRYGYTF

v_gene: TRBV2
j_gene: TRBJ1-2
CDR3aa: CASTPVSGGYTF

v_gene: TRBV9
j_gene: TRBJ1-2
CDR3aa: CASSVVSNYGYTF

v_gene: TRBV7-6
j_gene: TRBJ2-3
CDR3aa: CASSLVSDTQYF

v_gene: TRBV19
j_gene: TRBJ1-2
CDR3aa: CASSIVTGAFGYTF

v_gene: TRBV19
j_gene: TRBJ1-6
CDR3aa: CATRGSTHSPLHF

v_gene: TRBV10-3
j_gene: TRBJ2-3
CDR3aa: CAITRGDTDTQYF

v_gene: TRBV3-1/TRBV3-2
j_gene: TRBJ1-3
CDR3aa: CASSQNNAGNTIYF

v_gene: TRBV14
j_gene: TRBJ1-1
CDR3aa: CASSQEWVGVRTEAFF

v_gene: TRBV19
j_gene: TRBJ1-5
CDR3aa: CASSIGQPFNQPQHF

v_gene: TRBV2
j_gene: TRBJ2-2
CDR3aa: CASKVQLAGGGELFF

v_gene: TRBV19
j_gene: TRBJ1-2
CDR3aa: CASNPAGVGYGYTF

v_gene: TRBV30
j_gene: TRBJ1-1
CDR3aa: CAWSVQVWNTEAFF

v_gene: TRBV27
j_gene: TRBJ2-7
CDR3aa: CASSLKGQGAFFEQYF

v_gene: TRBV29-1
j_gene: TRBJ2-6
CDR3aa: CSAGGGRGRAGANVLTF

v_gene: TRBV7-9
j_gene: TRBJ2-4
CDR3aa: CASSGSGGAWAKNIQYF

v_gene: TRBV2
j_gene: TRBJ2-7
CDR3aa: CASRADERVVGHEQYF